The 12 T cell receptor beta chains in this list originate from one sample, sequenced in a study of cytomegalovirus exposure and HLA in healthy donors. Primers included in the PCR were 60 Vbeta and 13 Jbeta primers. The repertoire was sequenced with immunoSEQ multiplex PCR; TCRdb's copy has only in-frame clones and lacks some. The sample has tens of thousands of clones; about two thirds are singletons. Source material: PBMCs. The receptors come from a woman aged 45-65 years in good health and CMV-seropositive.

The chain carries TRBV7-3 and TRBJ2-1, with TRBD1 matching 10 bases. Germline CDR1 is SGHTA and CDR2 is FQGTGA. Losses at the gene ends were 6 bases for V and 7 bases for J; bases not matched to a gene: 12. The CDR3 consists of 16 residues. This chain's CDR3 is CASRSPGTGVSNEQFF. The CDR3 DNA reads TGTGCCAGCAGGAGCCCCGGGACAGGGGTATCAAATGAGCAGTTCTTC.

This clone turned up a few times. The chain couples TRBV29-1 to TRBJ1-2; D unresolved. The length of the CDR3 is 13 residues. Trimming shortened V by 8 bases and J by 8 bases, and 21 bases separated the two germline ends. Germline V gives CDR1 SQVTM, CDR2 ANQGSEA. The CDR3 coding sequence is TGCAGCCCCGAGGTACCGGGTCGCGCAGGCTACACCTTC. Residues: CSPEVPGRAGYTF.

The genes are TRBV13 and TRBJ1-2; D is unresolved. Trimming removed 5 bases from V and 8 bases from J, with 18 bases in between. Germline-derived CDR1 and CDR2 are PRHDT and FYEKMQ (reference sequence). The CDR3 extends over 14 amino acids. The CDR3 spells CASSPAMGSEGYTF. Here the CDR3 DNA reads TGTGCCAGCAGCCCCGCCATGGGGAGCGAGGGCTACACCTTC. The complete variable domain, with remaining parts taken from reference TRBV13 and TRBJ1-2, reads AAGVIQSPRHLIKEKRETATLKCYPIPRHDTVYWYQQGPGQDPQFLISFYEKMQSDKGSIPDRFSAQQFSDYHSELNMSSLELGDSALYFCASSPAMGSEGYTFGSGTRLTVV.

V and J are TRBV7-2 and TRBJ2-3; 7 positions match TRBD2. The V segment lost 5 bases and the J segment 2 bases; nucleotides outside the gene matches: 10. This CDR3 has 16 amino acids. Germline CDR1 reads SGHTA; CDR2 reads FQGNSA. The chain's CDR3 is CASSRLAGEATDTQYF. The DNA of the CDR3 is TGTGCCAGCAGCCGCTTGGCGGGAGAGGCCACAGATACGCAGTATTTT.

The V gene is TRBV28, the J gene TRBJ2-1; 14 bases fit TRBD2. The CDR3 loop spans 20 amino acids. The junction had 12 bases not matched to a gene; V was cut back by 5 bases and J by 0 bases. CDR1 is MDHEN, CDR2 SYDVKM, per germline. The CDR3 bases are TGTGCCAGCAGTCTACCCCCGGGACTAGCGGGAGACATCTCCTACAATGAGCAGTTCTTC. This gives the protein CASSLPPGLAGDISYNEQFF.

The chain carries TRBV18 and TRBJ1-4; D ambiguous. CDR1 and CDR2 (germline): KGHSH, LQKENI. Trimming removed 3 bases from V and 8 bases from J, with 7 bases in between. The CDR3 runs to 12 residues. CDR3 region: CASSPGQEKLFF. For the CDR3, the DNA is TGTGCCAGCTCACCGGGCCAAGAAAAACTGTTTTTT.

The CDR3 coding sequence is TGCGCCAGCAGCGCGGACAGGGCATTTGGCTACACCTTC. This codes for CASSADRAFGYTF. The J gene is TRBJ1-2, the V gene TRBV4-3; 8 nucleotides line up with TRBD1. CDR1 and CDR2 from the germline V gene are LGHNA and YSLEER. Unmatched junction bases numbered 6, after V lost 5 bases and J lost 7 bases. This CDR3 has 13 amino acids.

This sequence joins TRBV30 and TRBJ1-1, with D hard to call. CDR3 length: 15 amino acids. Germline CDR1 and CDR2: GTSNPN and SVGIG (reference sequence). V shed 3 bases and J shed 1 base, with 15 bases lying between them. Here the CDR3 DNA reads TGTGCCTGGAGCCCGAGACATATGGGGAACACTGAAGCTTTCTTT. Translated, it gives CAWSPRHMGNTEAFF.

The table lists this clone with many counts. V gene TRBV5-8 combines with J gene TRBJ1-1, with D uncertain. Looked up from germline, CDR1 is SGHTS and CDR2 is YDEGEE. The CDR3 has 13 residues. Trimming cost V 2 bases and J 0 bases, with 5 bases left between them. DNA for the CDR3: TGTGCCAGCAGCTTAACAGTGAACACTGAAGCTTTCTTT. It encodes CASSLTVNTEAFF.

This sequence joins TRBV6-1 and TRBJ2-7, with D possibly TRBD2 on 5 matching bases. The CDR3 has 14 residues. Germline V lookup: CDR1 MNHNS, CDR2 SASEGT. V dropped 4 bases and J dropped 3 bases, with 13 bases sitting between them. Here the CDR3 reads CASSGGRENYEQYF. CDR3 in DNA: TGTGCCAGCAGTGGCGGGCGCGAAAACTACGAGCAGTACTTC.

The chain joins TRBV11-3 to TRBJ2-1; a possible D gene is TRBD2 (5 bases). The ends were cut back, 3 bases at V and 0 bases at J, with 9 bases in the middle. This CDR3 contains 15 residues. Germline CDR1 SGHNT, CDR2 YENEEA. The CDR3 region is CASSFSSGSYNEQFF. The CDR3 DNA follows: TGTGCCAGCAGCTTTTCAAGCGGCTCCTACAATGAGCAGTTCTTC.

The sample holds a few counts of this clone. The CDR3 region is CASSGGGRKSNSPLHF. The CDR3 bases are TGTGCCAGCTCTGGGGGGGGCAGGAAAAGCAATTCACCCCTCCACTTT. The chain has TRBV28 and TRBJ1-6, with D tentatively TRBD1 (6 bases). The CDR3 contains 16 residues. CDR1 is MDHEN and CDR2 is SYDVKM in the germline V gene. V was trimmed by 8 bases and J by 7 bases, leaving 21 bases between them.